What follows describes a single T cell receptor (beta chain). This CDR3 is 12 amino acids long. Germline loops: CDR1 SEHNR, CDR2 FQNEAQ (reference sequence). This sample is drawn from a study of blood T cells in healthy people across ages. Primers used in a second PCR of about 7 to 12 cycles were a sample-barcoded 5' primer and a J-beta primer mix. Each CDR3 protein is one row after TCRdb ran MiXCR on the 5' RACE reads. Of 1.5 million to 2 million distinct CDR3 sequences listed, 49% are singletons. Sequencing was done on a sample of blood. This chain connects TRBV7-9 to TRBJ2-5, with D tentatively TRBD2 (6 bases). The J call is in doubt because the DNA end fits TRBJ2-3 better. This TCR derives from a woman in her 40s in good health. The CDR3: CASSLIGGTQYF. The CDR3 DNA sequence: TGTGCCAGCAGCTTAATCGGGGGAACGCAGTATTTT.